The 31 T cell receptor beta chains reported below all come from one sample, sequenced in a study of T cells in tuberculosis. Clones were read by immunoSEQ multiplex PCR, and TCRdb kept only the in-frame ones, dropping some. The sample yields about 49,000 clones, about 95% seen once. Time point noted: new active TB diagnosis, blood taken before or within 7 days of starting treatment. The source was PBMCs, collected at tuberculosis diagnosis. Every receptor here comes from an adult with tuberculosis.

The gene calls are TRBV7-2 and TRBJ2-3; 11 bases match TRBD2. CDR3 length: 15 amino acids. Trimming took 3 bases from V and 6 from J; bases not matched to a gene: 5. The germline CDR1 and CDR2 sequences are SGHTA and FQGNSA. The CDR3 DNA follows: TGTGCCAGCAGCTTTCTAGCGGGAGGCCTGGATACGCAGTATTTT. This translates into CASSFLAGGLDTQYF.

The genes are TRBV9 and TRBJ2-1; 8 bases fit TRBD2. The CDR3 runs to 14 residues. The germline CDR1 and CDR2 sequences are SGDLS and YYNGEE. The junction had 9 bases not matched to a gene; V was cut back by 3 bases and J by 10 bases. The DNA of the CDR3 is TGTGCCAGCAGCGCTTCTACTAGCGGCAGAGAGCAGTTCTTC. Its translation is CASSASTSGREQFF. Combining the CDR3 with reference TRBV9 and TRBJ2-1 gives the whole variable domain DSGVTQTPKHLITATGQRVTLRCSPRSGDLSVYWYQQSLDQGLQFLIQYYNGEERAKGNILERFSAQQFPDLHSELNLSSLELGDSALYFCASSASTSGREQFFGPGTRLTVL.

This chain links TRBV7-2 with TRBJ1-2; D is perhaps TRBD1 (5 bases). This CDR3 has 14 residues. V was clipped by 5 bases and J by 4 bases, with 14 bases between them. CDR1 and CDR2 (germline): SGHTA, FQGNSA. The CDR3 nucleotides read TGTGCCAGCAGCCCAGCCCCTCAGGGCTATGGCTACACCTTC. Translation: CASSPAPQGYGYTF.

This clone was found once. In DNA form, the CDR3 reads TGTGCCAGCAGGATAGACAGGGGGCAAGGCCAGCCCCAGCATTTT. Translation: CASRIDRGQGQPQHF. The V and J genes are TRBV2 and TRBJ1-5; 10 nucleotides agree with TRBD1. Germline-derived CDR1 and CDR2 are SNHLY and FYNNEI. Losses at the gene ends were 6 bases for V and 7 bases for J; bases not matched to a gene: 9. The CDR3 loop spans 15 amino acids.

The chain employs TRBV10-3 and TRBJ2-2; tentatively, D is TRBD1 (6 bases). Germline V CDR1 and CDR2: ENHRY, SYGVKD. This CDR3 spans 16 amino acids. Trimming removed 0 bases from V and 0 bases from J, with 8 bases in between. The CDR3 nucleotides are TGTGCCATCAGTGAGTCGAGGGGGTCGAACACCGGGGAGCTGTTTTTT. Protein: CAISESRGSNTGELFF.

The J gene is TRBJ2-3, the V gene TRBV6-1; TRBD1 might be the D (6 bases). Trimming removed 0 bases from V and 0 bases from J, with 10 bases in between. The CDR3 runs to 16 residues. Germline CDR1 and CDR2: MNHNS and SASEGT. The DNA for the CDR3 is TGTGCCAGCAGTGAAGCGGGACATCGTAGCACAGATACGCAGTATTTT. It is translated as CASSEAGHRSTDTQYF.

The V gene is TRBV6-1, the J gene TRBJ1-5; D is uncertain. Trimming left V 6 bases short and J 0 bases short, with 9 bases between. The CDR3 is 14 amino acids. Germline CDR1 is MNHNS and CDR2 is SASEGT. The CDR3, as DNA: TGTGCCAGCAGGCCAGGCACTAGCAATCAGCCCCAGCATTTT. The encoded protein is CASRPGTSNQPQHF.

The V call is TRBV4-2, the J call TRBJ1-1, with D hard to call. V shed 0 bases and J shed 1 base, with 6 bases lying between them. The CDR3 contains 14 residues. Per the germline V gene, CDR1 is LGHNA and CDR2 is YNFKEQ. In DNA form, the CDR3 reads TGTGCCAGCAGCCAAGATCCGGGGAACACTGAAGCTTTCTTT. This codes for CASSQDPGNTEAFF.

In nucleotides, the CDR3 is TGTGCCAGCAGTTTAGGAAGCGGGAGCAGCACCGGGGAGCTGTTTTTT. Its translation: CASSLGSGSSTGELFF. The chain is built from TRBV27 and TRBJ2-2; TRBD2 aligns across 8 bases. The CDR3 runs to 16 residues. Unmatched junction bases numbered 6, after V lost 2 bases and J lost 4 bases. Germline V lookup: CDR1 MNHEY, CDR2 SMNVEV (reference sequence).

The chain uses TRBV19 and TRBJ1-2, with 8 bases that match TRBD1. J lost 8 bases, V lost 0 bases, and 11 bases had no gene match. CDR3 length: 16 amino acids. Germline V CDR1 and CDR2: LNHDA, SQIVND (reference sequence). The CDR3 sequence is CASSIEPRTGSSGYTF. The CDR3 DNA is TGTGCCAGTAGTATAGAACCCCGGACAGGGAGTAGCGGCTACACCTTC. The full variable domain, rest sourced from reference TRBV19 and TRBJ1-2, is DGGITQSPKYLFRKEGQNVTLSCEQNLNHDAMYWYRQDPGQGLRLIYYSQIVNDFQKGDIAEGYSVSREKKESFPLTVTSAQKNPTAFYLCASSIEPRTGSSGYTFGSGTRLTVV.

This clone was recorded only once. The rearrangement joins TRBV18 to TRBJ2-1; TRBD2 matches at 11 bases. The CDR3 sequence is 18 residues long. Germline trimming cut 1 base from V and 0 bases from J; bases unmatched to any gene: 5. CDR1 and CDR2 from the germline V gene are KGHSH and LQKENI. This CDR3 reads CASSPLAGGPSSYNEQFF. The CDR3, as DNA: TGTGCCAGCTCACCACTAGCGGGAGGGCCGAGCTCCTACAATGAGCAGTTCTTC.

This rearrangement joins TRBV6-1 to TRBJ1-5; 7 nucleotides agree with TRBD1. This CDR3 has 15 amino acids. The V gene's germline CDR1 is MNHNS and CDR2 SASEGT. Trimming cost V 5 bases and J 0 bases; bases outside gene matches: 4. The CDR3 loop is CASSHDRVSNQPQHF. CDR3 in DNA: TGTGCCAGCAGTCACGACAGGGTTAGCAATCAGCCCCAGCATTTT.

J is TRBJ2-1 and V is TRBV15, with 7 positions matching TRBD2. The V gene end was trimmed by 5 bases and the J gene end by 4 bases; junction bases not matched to a gene: 20. Germline V CDR1 and CDR2: LNHNV, YYDKDF (reference sequence). The CDR3 is made up of 19 amino acids. CDR3 bases: TGTGCCACCAGCTCAACCTCGGAGGGGCTGGGGGGGTATTACAATGAGCAGTTCTTC. Amino acid sequence: CATSSTSEGLGGYYNEQFF.

This rearrangement joins TRBV27 to TRBJ1-2, with D perhaps matching TRBD1 (5 bases). Germline CDR1 and CDR2: MNHEY and SMNVEV (reference sequence). This CDR3 region has 13 residues. The V end was cut by 3 bases, the J end by 3 bases, with 8 bases between. CDR3 sequence: CASSLGEDYGYTF. In DNA, the CDR3 is TGTGCCAGCAGTTTGGGGGAGGACTATGGCTACACCTTC.

The rearrangement uses TRBV6-5 and TRBJ2-2, with TRBD2 as a possible D gene (5 bases). V dropped 6 bases and J dropped 4 bases, with 9 bases sitting between them. The CDR3 loop spans 13 amino acids. Looked up from germline, CDR1 is MNHEY and CDR2 is SVGAGI. CDR3 sequence reads: CASRYLATGELFF. Here the CDR3 DNA reads TGTGCCAGCAGATATCTAGCCACCGGGGAGCTGTTTTTT.

The chain recombines TRBV5-1 with TRBJ2-2, with 8 bases that match TRBD1. J gave up 4 bases and V 5 bases, and 7 bases lay outside the gene matches. CDR3 length equals 15 residues. Germline CDR1 is SGHRS and CDR2 is YFSETQ. CDR3 nucleotides: TGCGCCAGCAGTGAGGACAGGGTCGGCACCGGGGAGCTGTTTTTT. As protein: CASSEDRVGTGELFF.

This rearrangement joins TRBV28 to TRBJ2-5, with 9 bases identical to TRBD1. Trimming removed 4 bases from V and 5 bases from J; junction bases left unmatched: 8. From germline, CDR1 is MDHEN and CDR2 SYDVKM. The CDR3 is made up of 15 amino acids. The CDR3 region has the DNA TGTGCCAGCAGTTCCCGGACAGGGGAAGTTGAGACCCAGTACTTC. Protein sequence: CASSSRTGEVETQYF. Supplemented by reference TRBV28 and TRBJ2-5, the full variable domain reads DVKVTQSSRYLVKRTGEKVFLECVQDMDHENMFWYRQDPGLGLRLIYFSYDVKMKEKGDIPEGYSVSREKKERFSLILESASTNQTSMYLCASSSRTGEVETQYFGPGTRLLVL.

The CDR3 loop reads CASSEAGYNEQFF. The CDR3 DNA sequence: TGTGCCAGCAGCGAAGCAGGGTACAATGAGCAGTTCTTC. This chain connects TRBV7-9 to TRBJ2-1, with D perhaps TRBD1 (5 bases). This CDR3 is built from 13 residues. CDR1 and CDR2 (germline): SEHNR, FQNEAQ (reference sequence). Trimming removed 5 bases from V and 4 bases from J, with 9 bases in between.

The chain uses TRBV27 and TRBJ2-1; 10 positions match TRBD2. The length of the CDR3 is 17 residues. The V gene end was trimmed by 5 bases and the J gene end by 6 bases; junction bases not matched to a gene: 13. CDR1 is MNHEY and CDR2 is SMNVEV in the germline V gene (reference sequence). The CDR3 sequence is CASSPLAGGNIRNEQFF. The DNA of the CDR3 is TGTGCCAGCAGTCCCTTAGCGGGAGGTAATATCCGCAATGAGCAGTTCTTC.

This rearrangement joins TRBV19 to TRBJ1-5; 10 positions agree with TRBD1. The germline V gene has CDR1 LNHDA and CDR2 SQIVND (reference sequence). Trimming at V came to 6 bases and at J to 6 bases, leaving 14 bases not matched to a gene. This CDR3 region has 17 residues. The CDR3 DNA reads as TGTGCCAGTAGCTCGCCCCTTGGGACAGGGGTCGGTCAGCCCCAGCATTTT. The encoded protein is CASSSPLGTGVGQPQHF.

Here the CDR3 DNA reads TGTGCCAGCAGGGCCGGGACTAGCGGAAGGTCGAGGGAGCAGTTCTTC. Translated: CASRAGTSGRSREQFF. The chain joins TRBV2 to TRBJ2-1; TRBD2 aligns across 11 bases. Trimming removed 6 bases from V and 10 bases from J; junction bases left unmatched: 14. The CDR3 extends over 16 amino acids. The germline gives CDR1 SNHLY, CDR2 FYNNEI.

CDR3 protein: CAISVTAGLSSYEQYF. The CDR3 DNA reads as TGTGCCATCAGTGTCACCGCGGGCCTAAGCTCCTACGAGCAGTACTTC. The chain uses TRBV10-3 and TRBJ2-7; possible D gene TRBD2, 5 bases. From germline, CDR1 is ENHRY and CDR2 SYGVKD. The V end was cut by 4 bases, the J end by 0 bases, with 16 bases between. The CDR3 extends over 16 amino acids.

V gene TRBV7-9 combines with J gene TRBJ2-5, with 9 bases aligning to TRBD2. V trimming: 2 bases; J trimming: 4 bases; junction bases outside the gene matches: 8. Germline V gene sequence: CDR1 SEHNR, CDR2 FQNEAQ (reference sequence). The CDR3 runs 16 residues. The CDR3 loop reads CASSLSGSGSIETQYF. In DNA, the CDR3 is TGTGCCAGCAGCTTATCGGGTAGCGGGAGTATAGAGACCCAGTACTTC.

The chain joins TRBV7-2 to TRBJ2-5, with D perhaps matching TRBD2 (7 bases). The CDR3 sequence is 14 residues long. The germline CDR1 and CDR2 sequences are SGHTA and FQGNSA. V dropped 1 base and J dropped 4 bases, with 10 bases sitting between them. The CDR3 region has the DNA TGTGCCAGCAGCTTAGAGGGAGGGGGAGAGACCCAGTACTTC. Amino acid sequence: CASSLEGGGETQYF. Supplemented by reference TRBV7-2 and TRBJ2-5, the full variable domain reads GAGVSQSPSNKVTEKGKDVELRCDPISGHTALYWYRQSLGQGLEFLIYFQGNSAPDKSGLPSDRFSAERTGGSVSTLTIQRTQQEDSAVYLCASSLEGGGETQYFGPGTRLLVL.

This rearrangement joins TRBV11-3 to TRBJ2-7, with D maybe TRBD1 (6 bases). The V gene's germline CDR1 is SGHNT and CDR2 YENEEA. The length of the CDR3 is 13 residues. The V and J ends lost 5 bases and 6 bases respectively, with 14 bases between them. The CDR3 loop reads CASSRTQGSEQYF. CDR3 DNA: TGTGCCAGCAGCCGTACACAGGGTTCCGAGCAGTACTTC.

Comments on this clone: At one of its ends the junction is not consistent with the germline gene, which may arise from a read error. The chain uses TRBV30 and TRBJ1-2, with a tentative D call TRBD1 (6 bases). Germline CDR1 reads GTSNPN; CDR2 reads SVGIG (reference sequence). The CDR3 loop spans 11 amino acids. CDR3 DNA sequence: TGTGCCTGGAGTCACCCTTGGGCAGGGGCCTTC. Translating it yields CAWSHPWAGAF.

In its sample, this clone was seen once. V and J are TRBV11-1 and TRBJ1-2, with D perhaps matching TRBD1 (6 bases). Looked up from germline, CDR1 is SGHAT and CDR2 is FQDESV (reference sequence). The CDR3 has 13 residues. V lost 2 bases and J 3 bases, leaving 7 bases between the germline ends. The CDR3 sequence: CASSLTGHYGYTF. For the CDR3, the DNA is TGTGCCAGCAGCTTAACAGGGCACTATGGCTACACCTTC. Using reference TRBV11-1 and TRBJ1-2 for the parts outside the CDR3, the full variable domain is EAEVAQSPRYKITEKSQAVAFWCDPISGHATLYWYRQILGQGPELLVQFQDESVVDDSQLPKDRFSAERLKGVDSTLKIQPAELGDSAMYLCASSLTGHYGYTFGSGTRLTVV.

This chain links TRBV2 with TRBJ2-3; 16 bases line up with TRBD2. Germline V gene sequence: CDR1 SNHLY, CDR2 FYNNEI. The CDR3 spans 16 residues. With V trimmed by 5 bases and J by 9 bases, 8 bases remained unmatched. Here the CDR3 reads CASSTGTSGRAQTQYF. Written as DNA, the CDR3 is TGTGCCAGCAGTACCGGGACTAGCGGGAGGGCCCAGACGCAGTATTTT.

V is TRBV29-1 and J is TRBJ2-7; 8 bases fit TRBD2. CDR3 size: 14 residues. Germline loops: CDR1 SQVTM, CDR2 ANQGSEA. The V and J ends lost 6 bases and 6 bases, in that order; junction bases with no gene match: 13. CDR3 in DNA: TGCAGCGTCTCCGGGACTAGTGTTTCTACCGAGCAGTACTTC. Residues: CSVSGTSVSTEQYF.

A single count supports this clone. This chain links TRBV19 with TRBJ1-4; 8 bases agree with TRBD1. This CDR3 spans 15 amino acids. CDR1 and CDR2 (germline): LNHDA, SQIVND (reference sequence). J gave up 7 bases and V 1 base, and 5 bases lay outside the gene matches. This CDR3 is CASSIVGTGREKLFF. The DNA of the CDR3 is TGTGCCAGTAGTATAGTGGGGACAGGACGTGAAAAACTGTTTTTT.

The chain is built from TRBV15 and TRBJ1-5, with unresolved D. V shed 6 bases and J shed 4 bases, with 13 bases lying between them. The germline V gene has CDR1 LNHNV and CDR2 YYDKDF (reference sequence). The CDR3 is 14 residues long. CDR3 residues: CATRRAGANQPQHF. The CDR3 DNA reads as TGTGCCACCAGGAGGGCAGGAGCAAATCAGCCCCAGCATTTT.